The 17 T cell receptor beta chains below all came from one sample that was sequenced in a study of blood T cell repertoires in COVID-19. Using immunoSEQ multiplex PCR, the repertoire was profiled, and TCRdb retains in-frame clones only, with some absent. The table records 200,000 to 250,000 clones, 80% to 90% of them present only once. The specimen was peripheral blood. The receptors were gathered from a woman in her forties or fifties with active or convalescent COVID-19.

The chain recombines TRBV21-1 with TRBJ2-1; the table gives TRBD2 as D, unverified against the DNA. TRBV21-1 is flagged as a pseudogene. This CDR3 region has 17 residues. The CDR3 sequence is CASSRASGPSSYNEQFF. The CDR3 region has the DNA TGTGCCAGCAGCAGAGCTAGCGGGCCGAGCTCCTACAATGAGCAGTTCTTC.

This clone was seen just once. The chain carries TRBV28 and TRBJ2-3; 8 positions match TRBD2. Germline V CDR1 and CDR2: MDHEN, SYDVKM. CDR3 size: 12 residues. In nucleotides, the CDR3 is TGTGCGGCGGGGGGACGCACAGATACGCAGTATTTT. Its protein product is CAAGGRTDTQYF. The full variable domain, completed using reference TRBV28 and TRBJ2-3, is DVKVTQSSRYLVKRTGEKVFLECVQDMDHENMFWYRQDPGLGLRLIYFSYDVKMKEKGDIPEGYSVSREKKERFSLILESASTNQTSMYLCAAGGRTDTQYFGPGTRLTVL.

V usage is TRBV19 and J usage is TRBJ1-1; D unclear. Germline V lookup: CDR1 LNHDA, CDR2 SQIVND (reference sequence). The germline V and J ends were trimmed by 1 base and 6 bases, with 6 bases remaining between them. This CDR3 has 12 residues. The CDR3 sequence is CASSIVGAEAFF. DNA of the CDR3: TGTGCCAGTAGTATAGTCGGGGCTGAAGCTTTCTTT.

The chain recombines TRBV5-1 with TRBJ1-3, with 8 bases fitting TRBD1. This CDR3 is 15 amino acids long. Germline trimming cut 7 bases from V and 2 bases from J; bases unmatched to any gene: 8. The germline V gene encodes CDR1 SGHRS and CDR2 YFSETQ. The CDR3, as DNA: TGCGCCAGCGCCGGGTGGACAGGGACTGGAAACACCATATATTTT. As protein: CASAGWTGTGNTIYF.

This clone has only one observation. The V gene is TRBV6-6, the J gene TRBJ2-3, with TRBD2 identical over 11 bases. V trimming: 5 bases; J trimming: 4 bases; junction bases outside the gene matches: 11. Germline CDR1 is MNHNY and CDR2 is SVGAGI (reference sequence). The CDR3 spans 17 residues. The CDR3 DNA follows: TGTGCCAGCAGTCGCTCTACTAGCGGGAGTAACGCAGATACGCAGTATTTT. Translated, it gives CASSRSTSGSNADTQYF.

In DNA form, the CDR3 reads TGCGCCAGCAGCTCGTACCGGGAAAACATTCAGTACTTC. Amino acids: CASSSYRENIQYF. The rearrangement links TRBV5-1 to TRBJ2-4, with D unresolved. The CDR3 covers 13 residues. V was pared by 3 bases and J by 5 bases, with 9 bases between. The germline V gene has CDR1 SGHRS and CDR2 YFSETQ.

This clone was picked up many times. As DNA, the CDR3 is TGTGCCAGCAGCTTAGTGACCAGGGGCCAAGAGACCCAGTACTTC. It translates to CASSLVTRGQETQYF. The rearrangement joins TRBV11-2 to TRBJ2-5, with D possibly being TRBD1 (6 bases). Germline-derived CDR1 and CDR2 are SGHAT and FQNNGV. Trimming stripped 1 base from V and 1 base from J, with 10 bases between. The CDR3 runs to 15 residues.

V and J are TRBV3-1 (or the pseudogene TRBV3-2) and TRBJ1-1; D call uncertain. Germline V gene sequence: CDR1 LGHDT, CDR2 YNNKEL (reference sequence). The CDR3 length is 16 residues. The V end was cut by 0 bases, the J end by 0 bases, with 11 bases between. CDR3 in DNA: TGTGCCAGCAGCCAAGATGCACGGACTCTGAACACTGAAGCTTTCTTT. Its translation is CASSQDARTLNTEAFF.

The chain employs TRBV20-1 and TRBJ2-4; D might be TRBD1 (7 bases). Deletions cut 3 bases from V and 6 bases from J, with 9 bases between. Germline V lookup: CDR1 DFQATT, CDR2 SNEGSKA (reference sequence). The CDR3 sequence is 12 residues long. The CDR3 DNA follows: TGCAGTGCTAGTCAGGGGGGAAACATTCAGTACTTC. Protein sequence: CSASQGGNIQYF.

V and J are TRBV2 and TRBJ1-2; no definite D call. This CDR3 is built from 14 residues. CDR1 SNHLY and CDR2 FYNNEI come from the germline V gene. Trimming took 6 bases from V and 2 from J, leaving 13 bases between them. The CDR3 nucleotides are TGTGCCAGCAGCACTTTTCGAATGAACTATGGCTACACCTTC. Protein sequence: CASSTFRMNYGYTF.

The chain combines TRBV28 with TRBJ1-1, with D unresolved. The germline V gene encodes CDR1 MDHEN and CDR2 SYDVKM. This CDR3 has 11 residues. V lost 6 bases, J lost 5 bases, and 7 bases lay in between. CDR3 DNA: TGTGCCAGCAGGTCCCCTACTGAAGCTTTCTTT. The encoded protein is CASRSPTEAFF.

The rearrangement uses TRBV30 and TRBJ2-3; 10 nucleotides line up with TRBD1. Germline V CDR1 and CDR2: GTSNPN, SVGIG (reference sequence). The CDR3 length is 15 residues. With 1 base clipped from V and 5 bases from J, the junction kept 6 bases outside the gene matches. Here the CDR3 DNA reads TGTGCCTGGAGTGCCGGACAGGGGGGACAAGATACGCAGTATTTT. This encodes CAWSAGQGGQDTQYF.

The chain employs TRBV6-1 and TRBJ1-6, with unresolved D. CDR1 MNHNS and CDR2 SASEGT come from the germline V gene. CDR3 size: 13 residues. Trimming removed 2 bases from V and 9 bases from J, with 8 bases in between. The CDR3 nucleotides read TGTGCCAGCAGTGAACGCGGGGTTTCACCCCTCCACTTT. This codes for CASSERGVSPLHF.

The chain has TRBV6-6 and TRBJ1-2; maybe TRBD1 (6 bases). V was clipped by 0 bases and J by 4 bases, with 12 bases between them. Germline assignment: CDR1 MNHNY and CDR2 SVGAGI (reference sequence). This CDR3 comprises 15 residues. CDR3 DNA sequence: TGTGCCAGCAGTTACTCAAGACAGGCCCTCTATGGCTACACCTTC. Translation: CASSYSRQALYGYTF.

CDR3 DNA: TGTGCCAGCAGTGAAAGTTTGGGCACCAACTATGGCTACACCTTC. As protein: CASSESLGTNYGYTF. The V gene is TRBV25-1, the J gene TRBJ1-2; D gene unclear. The germline V gene encodes CDR1 MGHDK and CDR2 SYGVNS. The CDR3 extends over 15 amino acids. Trimming stripped 2 bases from V and 2 bases from J, with 12 bases between.

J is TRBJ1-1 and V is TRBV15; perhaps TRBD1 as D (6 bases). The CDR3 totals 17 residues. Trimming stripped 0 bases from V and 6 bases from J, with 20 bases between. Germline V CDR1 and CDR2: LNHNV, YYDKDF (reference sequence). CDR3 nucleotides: TGTGCCACCAGCAGAGATCTCGGGACATCAAAAGGGTCTGAAGCTTTCTTT. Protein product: CATSRDLGTSKGSEAFF.

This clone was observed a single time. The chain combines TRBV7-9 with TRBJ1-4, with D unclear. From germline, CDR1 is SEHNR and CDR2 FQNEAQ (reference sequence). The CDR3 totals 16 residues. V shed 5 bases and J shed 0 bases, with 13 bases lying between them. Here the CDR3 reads CASSAGDSSTNEKLFF. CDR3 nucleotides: TGTGCCAGCAGCGCGGGCGACTCCTCAACTAATGAAAAACTGTTTTTT.